This TCR beta chain is drawn from a study of tumor and adjacent non-tumor tissue in lung cancer. Study overall: Samples averaged about 3.8 million productive TCRbeta reads each. Broader study findings: In normal lung, the top 100 clones were significantly more dominant than in tumor.

This sample's RNA came from whole unsorted tissue. As regards this clonotype: Its specificity is unknown. Since a much larger clone is just one base distant, this may be a read error.

TCRbeta libraries were built with three rounds of nested PCR, modified from ARM-PCR. One entry per CDR3 protein results from TCRdb running MiXCR on the multiplex PCR reads. The sample shows over 60,000 distinct CDR3 sequences, roughly 80% of them seen only once. This CDR3 contains 16 residues. Germline CDR1 LNHDA, CDR2 SQIVND (reference sequence). This chain joins TRBV19 and TRBJ2-4, with 10 bases lining up with TRBD1. The sample was lung tumor tissue. The sequence derives from a woman aged 50 to 60 with non-small cell lung cancer. The CDR3, as DNA: TGTGTCAGTAGTAATCGATTGACAGGGGGCGAAAACATTCAGTACTTC. Its protein product is CVSSNRLTGGENIQYF.